This entry concerns a single TCR beta chain. Antigen unknown. This is likely an artifact of a read error, given a far larger clone one base away. This sample stems from a study of shared clonotypes between healthy human individuals. Study-level results: Only blood was sampled; tissue repertoires likely differ. Between several donors, naive CD4 clonotypes were shared at a level of approximately 5%.

Sequencing used immunoSEQ multiplex PCR; TCRdb keeps in-frame clones, though not all of them. The sample consists of under 130,000 clones, around 64% of them appearing once. Trimming removed 5 bases at V and 4 bases at J, with 6 bases between. The germline CDR1 and CDR2 sequences are SNHLY and FYNNEI. The length of the CDR3 is 12 residues. The receptor was isolated from a woman aged 25 to 39 in good health. Sequencing input: memory CD8+ T cells sorted from blood. Subset in this sample: CD45RO+ cells pooled with CCR7-negative TemRA cells. This chain uses TRBV2 with TRBJ1-5; no clear D. CDR3 DNA sequence: TGTGCCAGCAGTAGGTGTAATCAGCCCCAGCATTTT. This sequence encodes CASSRCNQPQHF.